Sequencing of this TCR beta chain was carried out in a study of shared clonotypes between healthy human individuals (TCRdb year 2020). Background on the whole study: The cohort comprised a couple of women and a few men aged 18 to 49 years. Between about 0.9 and 10 billion PBMCs per donor were obtained by leukapheresis. Blood TCR repertoires of roughly five healthy adults were deeply sequenced to estimate repertoire size and the extent of clonotype sharing between individuals. For each donor, CD4 naive and CD4 memory were each given three plates, CD8 naive was given two plates, and CD8 memory was given one plate. To increase sequencing depth and limit assay-specific biases, different laboratories used diverse techniques to prepare libraries and sequence TCR repertoires. Study-wide conclusions, independent of this receptor: Larger estimated clonotype richness was generally found for naive subsets than for memory subsets. Because the study included a small number of donors, the genetic and exposure-history diversity represented was limited. Even with the large sequencing depth, rarefaction of the sorted-subset datasets indicated that sequencing was incomplete. Sharing across a handful of donors was observed for around 4.8% of naive CD4, over 3% of naive CD8, over 2% of memory CD4, and about 0.38% of memory CD8 clonotypes. Pairwise subsampling indicated that sequencing depth was expected to affect the degree of clonotype sharing among donors. Only blood was sampled, and tissue TCR repertoires likely differ from those in blood. Clonotypes shared by all four sorted-subset donors showed higher generation probabilities than non-shared clonotypes.

Worth noting for this clone: It lacks a known antigen. The record has no base qualities; no much larger clone is one base away.

Donors were healthy HIV-negative adults with no recently reported acute infections or vaccinations. Every donor was a Caucasian adult residing in Nashville, Tennessee, USA. CD4+ T cells were enriched by magnetic negative selection, after which naive cells were positively selected on CD45RA and the negative fraction was taken as the memory subset. Blood was obtained by leukapheresis, after which PBMCs were separated by Ficoll-Histopaque density gradient centrifugation and cryopreserved in liquid nitrogen vapor phase. Analytical flow cytometry was used to check the purity and quantity of each magnetically sorted T cell population. Genomic DNA was isolated from every sorted fraction and measured by UV absorbance on a Nanodrop 2000c. Using the deep immunoSEQ assay, TCR CDR3 regions were amplified from genomic DNA by multiplex PCR. For each cell subset, the extracted genomic DNA was distributed evenly across all wells of several immunoSEQ 96-well plates, and each plate served as one replicate. For sorted subsets, about 200 ng genomic DNA, equal to some 28,000 T cell genomes, was loaded into each replicate PCR. Purified libraries were quantified with a Qubit 3.0 fluorometer, sized on a Bioanalyzer 2100, and re-quantified with the KAPA Library Quantification kit. Every immunoSEQ 96-well plate was sequenced on a separate single-read 150-cycle Illumina NextSeq 550 flow cell. The paper's data handling went like this. Because only junctional sequences without quality scores were contained in the immunoSEQ output, filtering matching that applied to full-length reads could not be performed. To assign V/J genes and CDR3, sequences were annotated using PyIR, a Python wrapper for IgBLAST v1.9, with IMGT germline references. Reads were filtered out if the reads had weak V/J assignments (E-value above 1e-6), no CDR3, stop codons, out-of-frame junctions, or ambiguous translated residues. V3J clonotypes were defined as sequences sharing an identical inferred V gene, J gene, and CDR3 amino acid sequence. To compute the percentage overlap between repertoires, the number of shared unique clonotypes was divided by the size of the smaller repertoire. Richness of each repertoire was evaluated using RTK rarefaction, the Chao1 estimator, and Recon v2.1 estimates of unobserved clonotypes. OLGA was used to compute generation probabilities for all TCRbeta clonotypes that the gDNA method yielded from a handful of donors. What TCRdb holds here is the immuneACCESS table cut down to in-frame rearrangements. Part of the clones is not present; checked against another copy, under half of the missing clones reflect an unresolved V gene, and the others are unexplained. The V and J calls and clone size were taken over from that table, and D and trimming were inferred from the DNA. This sample lists about 670,000 clones; less than 80% were detected once. Less than 2% of the sample comes from the top ten.

This sequence was found in a woman younger than 45 in good health. Material for sequencing was memory CD4+ T cells sorted from blood. In light of the paper, this sample's cell subset or site label describes: CD45RA-negative fraction.

Here the CDR3 is given as CASSSRTGMSEAFF. Here is the DNA: TGTGCCAGCAGTTCTCGGACAGGGATGTCTGAAGCTTTCTTT. The sequence is built from TRBV6-1 and TRBJ1-1, with 8 middle bases fitting TRBD1. The germline V end is reduced by 5 bases and the J end by 6 bases; junction bases left unmatched: 8. From the germline V gene, CDR1 is MNHNS and CDR2 is SASEGT. The CDR3 covers 14 residues, taking in both the cysteine and the phenylalanine. Only the CDR3 DNA stays, 42 bases, in frame from base 1.